This T cell receptor (beta chain) was documented in a study of vaccination and CD4 T cells after COVID-19. Study-wide context: Six males and four females, two of them Hispanic, were enrolled as convalescents. Cellular stimulation was performed using overlapping spike peptides derived from SARS-CoV-2, HCoV-NL63, HCoV-OC43 and HCoV-229E.

Specified treatment: roughly ten-day PBMC culture with coronavirus spike peptide pools or control peptides (ViraFEST assay). The cultures had half their medium swapped for fresh IL-2 medium on days 3 and 7. Oncomine TCR Beta short-read sequencing was applied to DNA from cultured CD4+ T cells. TCRdb independently ran MiXCR on the PCR reads; one entry per CDR3 protein. The data show about 10,000 distinct CDR3 sequences, 60% to 70% seen once. This clonotype has more than one count but fewer than ten. The antigen is unknown. Looked up from germline, CDR1 is DFQATT and CDR2 is SNEGSKA (reference sequence). This CDR3 spans 14 amino acids.

This clonotype originated in a human donor who had recovered from COVID-19. The chain has TRBV20-1 and TRBJ1-2; D not resolved. The sample was CD4+ T cells from blood, cultured in vitro. The CDR3 coding sequence is TGCAGCATACTGCCTGGTTTCCGCCTTGATGGCTACACCTTC. Encoded protein: CSILPGFRLDGYTF.